The 26 T cell receptor beta chains below come from one sample, sequenced in a study of cytomegalovirus exposure and HLA in healthy donors. TCRdb's copy holds only in-frame clones and misses some; the assay was immunoSEQ multiplex PCR. The table includes about 200,000 clones, roughly 88% detected once. Sequences were obtained from PBMCs. These receptors all stem from a woman aged 18-29 years in good health and CMV-seronegative.

The chain recombines TRBV14 with TRBJ2-6; TRBD1 might be the D (5 bases). Trimming shortened V by 1 base and J by 2 bases, and 12 bases separated the two germline ends. Germline CDR1 reads SGHDN; CDR2 reads FVKESK. CDR3 length: 17 amino acids. The CDR3 loop is CASSQVGAVAGANVLTF. In DNA, the CDR3 is TGTGCCAGCAGCCAAGTAGGGGCAGTTGCTGGGGCCAACGTCCTGACTTTC.

The chain carries TRBV5-1 and TRBJ1-1, with TRBD1 matching 10 bases. The J segment lost 2 bases and the V segment lost 7 bases, leaving 11 bases of the junction unmatched. This CDR3 has 16 amino acids. CDR1 SGHRS and CDR2 YFSETQ come from the germline V gene. The DNA of the CDR3 is TGCGCCAGCCGATCTACGGGACAGGGGATTAACACTGAAGCTTTCTTT. Protein sequence: CASRSTGQGINTEAFF.

This clone showed up just once. This chain uses TRBV5-1 with TRBJ2-7; 10 nucleotides match TRBD2. V shed 0 bases, J shed 6 bases, and the junction held 3 bases outside the gene matches. This CDR3 is 14 amino acids long. The germline gives CDR1 SGHRS, CDR2 YFSETQ. The CDR3 sequence is CASSLASGSFEQYF. As DNA, the CDR3 is TGCGCCAGCAGCTTGGCTAGCGGGAGCTTCGAGCAGTACTTC.

V is TRBV19 and J is TRBJ1-4; possibly TRBD1 for D (6 bases). The germline V gene has CDR1 LNHDA and CDR2 SQIVND (reference sequence). Trimming cost V 3 bases and J 7 bases, with 12 bases left between them. This CDR3 has 14 residues. The CDR3 loop is CASSIQGPAEKLFF. The CDR3 nucleotides read TGTGCCAGTAGTATCCAGGGGCCTGCTGAAAAACTGTTTTTT.

The chain carries TRBV6-1 and TRBJ1-5; D perhaps matches TRBD1 (6 bases). Germline CDR1 MNHNS, CDR2 SASEGT. Deletions cut 6 bases from V and 7 bases from J, with 19 bases between. CDR3 length: 15 residues. In nucleotides, the CDR3 is TGTGCCAGCAGAAATTCTGGGGGGGCAGGGCAGCCCCAGCATTTT. It is translated as CASRNSGGAGQPQHF.

This chain uses TRBV30 with TRBJ1-4; 8 nucleotides agree with TRBD1. With V trimmed by 4 bases and J by 5 bases, 15 bases remained unmatched. Germline CDR1 GTSNPN, CDR2 SVGIG (reference sequence). CDR3 length: 17 residues. The CDR3 region is CAWTLARTGYLNEKLFF. The CDR3 region has the DNA TGTGCCTGGACTCTGGCGCGGACAGGGTACCTGAATGAAAAACTGTTTTTT.

The chain employs TRBV28 and TRBJ1-1; D remains ambiguous. V was clipped by 3 bases and J by 6 bases, with 8 bases between them. The CDR3 sequence is 12 residues long. The germline V gene encodes CDR1 MDHEN and CDR2 SYDVKM. CDR3 amino acids: CASSFGVAEAFF. CDR3 coding DNA: TGTGCCAGCAGTTTCGGGGTGGCTGAAGCTTTCTTT.

This chain uses TRBV5-1 with TRBJ1-4; D perhaps matches TRBD1 (5 bases). CDR3 length: 14 residues. V lost 0 bases, J lost 7 bases, and 10 bases lay in between. Germline V gives CDR1 SGHRS, CDR2 YFSETQ. The CDR3, as DNA: TGCGCCAGCAGCTTGGAGGGGAAGGGTGAAAAACTGTTTTTT. Translating it yields CASSLEGKGEKLFF.

The CDR3 loop reads CASTYSGGNQPQHF. In DNA form, the CDR3 reads TGTGCCAGCACCTACTCAGGGGGAAATCAGCCCCAGCATTTT. The chain uses TRBV28 and TRBJ1-5; TRBD1 matches 7 bases. CDR1 MDHEN and CDR2 SYDVKM come from the germline V gene. J lost 4 bases, V lost 7 bases, and 7 bases had no gene match. The length of the CDR3 is 14 residues.

V usage is TRBV6-1 and J usage is TRBJ1-2, with D unclear. The CDR3 covers 11 residues. The ends were cut back, 3 bases at V and 5 bases at J, with 4 bases in the middle. Germline V gene data show CDR1 as MNHNS and CDR2 as SASEGT. The CDR3 DNA is TGTGCCAGCAGTGATATGTATGGCTACACCTTC. This translates into CASSDMYGYTF.

The V call is TRBV5-1, the J call TRBJ2-7; 9 bases line up with TRBD1. Germline V gives CDR1 SGHRS, CDR2 YFSETQ. This CDR3 spans 15 amino acids. Losses at the gene ends were 2 bases for V and 0 bases for J; bases not matched to a gene: 3. CDR3: CASSLQGALSYEQYF. Written as DNA, the CDR3 is TGCGCCAGCAGCTTACAGGGGGCACTCTCCTACGAGCAGTACTTC. Full variable domain (rest looked up from reference TRBV5-1 and TRBJ2-7): KAGVTQTPRYLIKTRGQQVTLSCSPISGHRSVSWYQQTPGQGLQFLFEYFSETQRNKGNFPGRFSGRQFSNSRSEMNVSTLELGDSALYLCASSLQGALSYEQYFGPGTRLTVT.

This chain connects TRBV27 to TRBJ2-7, with 7 positions matching TRBD2. V lost 2 bases, J lost 4 bases, and 8 bases stayed unmatched. The CDR3 consists of 15 residues. The V gene's germline CDR1 is MNHEY and CDR2 SMNVEV (reference sequence). CDR3: CASSLDGRGRYEQYF. The CDR3 DNA is TGTGCCAGCAGTTTAGATGGGAGGGGTAGGTACGAGCAGTACTTC.

The V gene is TRBV6-1, the J gene TRBJ2-7; the D gene is possibly TRBD2 (5 bases). CDR3 length equals 14 residues. V was cut by 4 bases and J by 3 bases, with 13 bases left in between. From germline, CDR1 is MNHNS and CDR2 SASEGT. CDR3 in DNA: TGTGCCAGCAGTGTCCACGGGGTTCTCTACGAGCAGTACTTC. This codes for CASSVHGVLYEQYF.

The J gene is TRBJ2-2, the V gene TRBV9, with 8 bases that match TRBD2. With V trimmed by 5 bases and J by 5 bases, 5 bases remained unmatched. The CDR3 totals 14 residues. The germline V gene has CDR1 SGDLS and CDR2 YYNGEE. The CDR3 DNA follows: TGTGCCAGCAGGCGGGGGGCCGAAACCGGGGAGCTGTTTTTT. This codes for CASRRGAETGELFF.

The rearrangement links TRBV11-2 to TRBJ2-1; the match to TRBD2 covers 10 bases. V lost 5 bases to trimming and J lost 7 bases; unmatched junction nucleotides: 8. Germline V gene data show CDR1 as SGHAT and CDR2 as FQNNGV. The CDR3 is made up of 15 amino acids. CDR3 sequence: CASSRLASGRNEQFF. DNA of the CDR3: TGTGCCAGCAGCCGTCTGGCTAGCGGGAGAAATGAGCAGTTCTTC.

The chain combines TRBV2 with TRBJ2-1, with TRBD2 matching over 10 bases. Losses at the gene ends were 8 bases for V and 6 bases for J; bases not matched to a gene: 10. The CDR3 is 15 residues long. CDR1 is SNHLY, CDR2 FYNNEI, per germline. The DNA of the CDR3 is TGTGCCAGCTACCTCAGCGGGAGGGCTATCAATGAGCAGTTCTTC. Its translation: CASYLSGRAINEQFF.

This chain links TRBV7-3 with TRBJ2-7; 7 bases are a match to TRBD1. From germline, CDR1 is SGHTA and CDR2 FQGTGA. J gave up 7 bases and V 1 base, and 10 bases lay outside the gene matches. The CDR3 covers 15 residues. CDR3 nucleotide sequence: TGTGCCAGCAGCTTAATGCAGGGGGTGGGTCAGGAGCAGTACTTC. Translation gives CASSLMQGVGQEQYF.

The chain combines TRBV18 with TRBJ1-1, with D possibly being TRBD1 (6 bases). The CDR3 runs 14 residues. Trimming removed 2 bases from V and 10 bases from J, with 17 bases in between. Germline V lookup: CDR1 KGHSH, CDR2 LQKENI. The CDR3 loop is CASSPNGGAEVAFF. The CDR3 DNA reads TGTGCCAGCTCACCAAATGGGGGGGCAGAAGTAGCTTTCTTT.

This clone was counted once. The chain has TRBV5-4 and TRBJ1-2; 8 bases fit TRBD1. V shed 4 bases, J shed 3 bases, and the junction held 8 bases outside the gene matches. CDR1 and CDR2 (germline): SGHNT, YYREEE (reference sequence). The CDR3 runs 15 residues. The CDR3 spells CASSQTGDGDYGYTF. In DNA, the CDR3 is TGTGCCAGCAGCCAGACAGGGGACGGAGACTATGGCTACACCTTC.

The table lists this clone with a few counts. The chain recombines TRBV6-5 with TRBJ2-2; tentative D call: TRBD1 (5 bases). Germline V gene sequence: CDR1 MNHEY, CDR2 SVGAGI. V was shortened by 6 bases and J by 0 bases, with 11 bases between the two germline ends. The CDR3 length is 15 residues. For the CDR3, the DNA is TGTGCCAGCAGCTTGAAGGGGTCGAACACCGGGGAGCTGTTTTTT. The encoded protein is CASSLKGSNTGELFF.

The chain has TRBV5-6 and TRBJ1-1; D perhaps matches TRBD1 (5 bases). Trimming stripped 3 bases from V and 1 base from J, with 7 bases between. Germline CDR1 reads SGHDT; CDR2 reads YYEEEE. This CDR3 has 13 residues. The CDR3 sequence: CASSSTGNTEAFF. CDR3 DNA: TGTGCCAGCAGCTCTACAGGGAACACTGAAGCTTTCTTT.

The rearrangement links TRBV9 to TRBJ2-7, with TRBD1 matching over 7 bases. The CDR3 covers 18 residues. J was trimmed by 3 bases and V by 5 bases; bases with no gene match: 20. CDR1 is SGDLS, CDR2 YYNGEE, per germline. The CDR3 DNA reads as TGTGCCAGCAGTGCCGACAGGGAGCCGTCCTCCCTCGGCTACGAGCAGTACTTC. Encoded protein: CASSADREPSSLGYEQYF.

J is TRBJ2-7 and V is TRBV6-1, with 8 nucleotides matching TRBD2. The CDR3 sequence is 14 residues long. With 6 bases clipped from V and 1 base from J, the junction kept 5 bases outside the gene matches. Germline V lookup: CDR1 MNHNS, CDR2 SASEGT. The CDR3 region is CASRGLVKSYEQYF. CDR3 DNA: TGTGCCAGCAGGGGACTAGTGAAATCCTACGAGCAGTACTTC.

This clone appeared once. The rearrangement joins TRBV5-1 to TRBJ2-7; 10 positions agree with TRBD1. Looked up from germline, CDR1 is SGHRS and CDR2 is YFSETQ. The CDR3 is made up of 15 amino acids. V lost 2 bases and J lost 5; bases outside the gene matches: 7. The CDR3 loop is CASSFGTGAKDEQYF. The CDR3, as DNA: TGCGCCAGCAGCTTCGGGACAGGGGCGAAGGACGAGCAGTACTTC.

The rearrangement joins TRBV5-1 to TRBJ1-1, with D unresolved. Trimming stripped 0 bases from V and 0 bases from J, with 12 bases between. Germline lookup yields CDR1 SGHRS and CDR2 YFSETQ. The CDR3 covers 16 residues. In nucleotides, the CDR3 is TGCGCCAGCAGCTTGGCGACCGTGGGCCTGAACACTGAAGCTTTCTTT. Its translation is CASSLATVGLNTEAFF.

The V call is TRBV5-4, the J call TRBJ2-3; 8 bases match TRBD2. The CDR3 is 17 amino acids. Germline CDR1 is SGHNT and CDR2 is YYREEE (reference sequence). With 4 bases clipped from V and 2 bases from J, the junction kept 12 bases outside the gene matches. The CDR3 spells CASSQDRAGAYTDTQYF. The CDR3 DNA sequence: TGTGCCAGCAGCCAAGATCGAGCGGGGGCCTACACAGATACGCAGTATTTT.